One sample yielded the 27 T cell receptor beta chains listed below, sequenced in a study of cytomegalovirus exposure and HLA in healthy donors. PCR involved 60 Vbeta and 13 Jbeta primers. Assay used: immunoSEQ multiplex PCR; TCRdb lists only in-frame clones, some missing. The sample holds more than 150,000 clones, 80% to 85% seen once. Input material: PBMCs. These receptors all come from a boy between 10 and 17 years old in good health and CMV-seronegative.

V gene TRBV25-1 combines with J gene TRBJ1-1; D not certain. Per germline, CDR1 MGHDK and CDR2 SYGVNS. V shed 3 bases and J shed 1 base, with 12 bases lying between them. The CDR3 loop spans 15 amino acids. CDR3 in DNA: TGTGCCAGCAGTGAGGGAGGCGGTTGGAACACTGAAGCTTTCTTT. This gives the protein CASSEGGGWNTEAFF. Full variable domain (rest looked up from reference TRBV25-1 and TRBJ1-1): EADIYQTPRYLVIGTGKKITLECSQTMGHDKMYWYQQDPGMELHLIHYSYGVNSTEKGDLSSESTVSRIRTEHFPLTLESARPSHTSQYLCASSEGGGWNTEAFFGQGTRLTVV.

The J gene is TRBJ2-7, the V gene TRBV9; D not resolved. Trimming took off 0 bases at V and 2 bases at J, with 9 bases between the two ends. Germline V gene data show CDR1 as SGDLS and CDR2 as YYNGEE. The CDR3 sequence is 14 residues long. The CDR3 region is CASSVGGPAYEQYF. CDR3 nucleotide sequence: TGTGCCAGCAGCGTAGGAGGTCCCGCCTACGAGCAGTACTTC.

The chain has TRBV7-9 and TRBJ1-1; no clear D. The CDR3 has 10 residues. Germline V gene lookup returns CDR1 SEHNR and CDR2 FQNEAQ (reference sequence). Trimming shortened V by 2 bases and J by 8 bases, and 3 bases separated the two germline ends. For the CDR3, the DNA is TGTGCCAGCAGCTTAACAGAAGCTTTCTTT. Protein sequence: CASSLTEAFF.

A single count supports this clone. J is TRBJ1-1 and V is TRBV2, with TRBD1 as a possible D gene (5 bases). Germline-derived CDR1 and CDR2 are SNHLY and FYNNEI. CDR3 length equals 10 residues. Trimming cost V 4 bases and J 10 bases, with 7 bases left between them. The chain's CDR3 is CASSGQRAFF. DNA for the CDR3: TGTGCCAGCAGTGGACAGCGAGCTTTCTTT.

This rearrangement joins TRBV5-1 to TRBJ1-1, with a tentative D call TRBD1 (6 bases). The V and J ends lost 3 bases and 1 base respectively, with 22 bases between them. CDR3 size: 18 residues. Germline values: CDR1 SGHRS, CDR2 YFSETQ. The CDR3 DNA reads TGCGCCAGCAGCTCGCACGGGACGGGGGGCGCGCGGAACACTGAAGCTTTCTTT. As protein: CASSSHGTGGARNTEAFF.

V gene TRBV5-1 combines with J gene TRBJ2-7, with D possibly being TRBD1 (5 bases). This CDR3 contains 14 residues. CDR1 SGHRS and CDR2 YFSETQ come from the germline V gene. Trimming stripped 0 bases from V and 4 bases from J, with 11 bases between. In DNA, the CDR3 is TGCGCCAGCAGCTTGGCCGACAGAGGATACGAGCAGTACTTC. Translation: CASSLADRGYEQYF.

In its sample, this clone was seen a few times. The rearrangement joins TRBV30 to TRBJ1-2; D is perhaps TRBD1 (5 bases). Germline V gene lookup returns CDR1 GTSNPN and CDR2 SVGIG (reference sequence). This CDR3 spans 13 amino acids. Trimming pared 3 bases from V and 4 bases from J, leaving 12 bases between. Written as DNA, the CDR3 is TGTGCCTGGAGCCCCGCAGGGCTCTATGGCTACACCTTC. Its translation: CAWSPAGLYGYTF.

The J gene is TRBJ1-1, the V gene TRBV9; TRBD1 agrees at 10 bases. Germline-derived CDR1 and CDR2 are SGDLS and YYNGEE. V gave up 3 bases and J gave up 6 bases; unmatched junction bases: 11. CDR3 length: 16 amino acids. CDR3 nucleotides: TGTGCCAGCAGCGCCGGGACAGGGGACCCTACCTCTGAAGCTTTCTTT. It translates to CASSAGTGDPTSEAFF.

This clone was counted a few times. This chain uses TRBV5-1 with TRBJ2-1, with 10 bases matching TRBD2. CDR3 length equals 15 residues. V shed 0 bases and J 8 bases; nucleotides not matched to a gene: 5. Germline CDR1 SGHRS, CDR2 YFSETQ. CDR3 DNA: TGCGCCAGCAGCTTGGTGTCTAGCGGGAGCCATGAGCAGTTCTTC. Translation: CASSLVSSGSHEQFF.

V gene TRBV7-2 combines with J gene TRBJ2-4, with unresolved D. The germline V gene has CDR1 SGHTA and CDR2 FQGNSA. Deletions cut 5 bases from V and 0 bases from J, with 8 bases between. The CDR3 loop spans 14 amino acids. In nucleotides, the CDR3 is TGTGCCAGCAGCGAGGCGGCAGCCAAAAACATTCAGTACTTC. This codes for CASSEAAAKNIQYF.

The CDR3 here is CASSGGAYEQYF. The CDR3 nucleotides are TGTGCCAGCAGCGGAGGGGCCTACGAGCAGTACTTC. This chain links TRBV25-1 with TRBJ2-7; tentative D call: TRBD2 (6 bases). The V and J ends lost 6 bases and 2 bases respectively, with 8 bases between them. The germline gives CDR1 MGHDK, CDR2 SYGVNS. The CDR3 has 12 amino acids.

The V and J genes are TRBV15 and TRBJ2-1; possible D gene TRBD1, 5 bases. The CDR3 is 14 residues long. V gave up 5 bases and J gave up 7 bases, with 15 bases separating them. Per the germline V gene, CDR1 is LNHNV and CDR2 is YYDKDF (reference sequence). DNA for the CDR3: TGTGCCACCAGCGCAAACAGGAACGGGAATGAGCAGTTCTTC. Translation gives CATSANRNGNEQFF.

This clone was seen only once. The chain couples TRBV6-1 to TRBJ1-2; possible D gene TRBD1, 6 bases. The CDR3 has 15 amino acids. Trimming shortened V by 3 bases and J by 7 bases, and 18 bases separated the two germline ends. CDR1 and CDR2 (germline): MNHNS, SASEGT. CDR3 nucleotides: TGTGCCAGCAGTGACGCCCGGACTCAAGGGGGTGGCTACACCTTC. It yields the protein CASSDARTQGGGYTF.

The chain links TRBV6-5 to TRBJ1-2, with a tentative D call TRBD1 (5 bases). V shed 0 bases and J shed 7 bases, with 12 bases lying between them. The germline V gene has CDR1 MNHEY and CDR2 SVGAGI. The CDR3 loop spans 14 amino acids. The CDR3: CASSYSTGGVGYTF. The CDR3 DNA sequence: TGTGCCAGCAGTTACTCGACGGGGGGGGTTGGCTACACCTTC.

The genes are TRBV29-1 and TRBJ2-1; TRBD2 aligns across 14 bases. CDR3 length: 18 residues. The germline V gene encodes CDR1 SQVTM and CDR2 ANQGSEA. V was pared by 7 bases and J by 4 bases, with 15 bases of the junction left unmatched. The chain's CDR3 is CSGTGSGLAGEGYNEQFF. The CDR3 DNA sequence: TGCAGCGGAACAGGGTCGGGACTAGCGGGAGAGGGTTACAATGAGCAGTTCTTC.

The chain employs TRBV27 and TRBJ1-2; TRBD1 is a possible D gene (6 bases). Germline CDR1 and CDR2: MNHEY and SMNVEV (reference sequence). The CDR3 runs 16 residues. V lost 2 bases to trimming and J lost 2 bases, with 15 bases between them. CDR3 nucleotide sequence: TGTGCCAGCAGTTTAAGTGGGGGCGGGGGAAACTATGGCTACACCTTC. Amino acid sequence: CASSLSGGGGNYGYTF.

This chain uses TRBV28 with TRBJ2-3; TRBD2 matches at 10 bases. The CDR3 has 16 residues. The V gene end was trimmed by 3 bases and the J gene end by 2 bases; junction bases not matched to a gene: 5. Per the germline V gene, CDR1 is MDHEN and CDR2 is SYDVKM. The CDR3 loop reads CASSFLAGVDTDTQYF. CDR3 coding DNA: TGTGCCAGCAGTTTCCTAGCGGGGGTAGACACAGATACGCAGTATTTT.

This sequence joins TRBV7-9 and TRBJ2-7; 9 nucleotides agree with TRBD1. Germline V gives CDR1 SEHNR, CDR2 FQNEAQ (reference sequence). CDR3 length: 13 amino acids. The V gene end was trimmed by 5 bases and the J gene end by 3 bases; junction bases not matched to a gene: 2. The DNA for the CDR3 is TGTGCCAGCAGCCGGACAGGGGTCTACGAGCAGTACTTC. As protein: CASSRTGVYEQYF. The entire variable domain, with the rest obtained from reference TRBV7-9 and TRBJ2-7, is as follows: DTGVSQNPRHKITKRGQNVTFRCDPISEHNRLYWYRQTLGQGPEFLTYFQNEAQLEKSRLLSDRFSAERPKGSFSTLEIQRTEQGDSAMYLCASSRTGVYEQYFGPGTRLTVT.

CDR3 sequence: CASSQVSGTSGVPSYNEQFF. CDR3 DNA sequence: TGCGCCAGCAGCCAAGTGTCGGGGACTAGCGGGGTTCCTTCCTACAATGAGCAGTTCTTC. The chain recombines TRBV4-1 with TRBJ2-1, with 13 bases that match TRBD2. V gave up 1 base and J gave up 1 base; unmatched junction bases: 10. CDR1 is MGHRA, CDR2 YSYEKL, per germline. CDR3 length: 20 residues.

The chain uses TRBV13 and TRBJ2-3; no clear D gene. Looked up from germline, CDR1 is PRHDT and CDR2 is FYEKMQ (reference sequence). Between the trimmed V and J ends, which lost 6 bases and 1 base, there was a span of 14 bases. The CDR3 is made up of 15 amino acids. The chain's CDR3 is CASSLRVVRTDTQYF. CDR3 in DNA: TGTGCCAGCAGTTTACGCGTGGTCCGCACAGATACGCAGTATTTT. The variable domain in full, completed from reference TRBV13 and TRBJ2-3, reads AAGVIQSPRHLIKEKRETATLKCYPIPRHDTVYWYQQGPGQDPQFLISFYEKMQSDKGSIPDRFSAQQFSDYHSELNMSSLELGDSALYFCASSLRVVRTDTQYFGPGTRLTVL.

This clone was observed a few times. V usage is TRBV4-3 and J usage is TRBJ1-2; no clear D. The germline V gene encodes CDR1 LGHNA and CDR2 YSLEER. V was cut by 1 base and J by 4 bases, with 16 bases left in between. This CDR3 is built from 16 residues. CDR3 coding DNA: TGCGCCAGCAGCCAAGTTTCACAGTTTAAGTCCTATGGCTACACCTTC. It codes for CASSQVSQFKSYGYTF.

The chain uses TRBV7-9 and TRBJ2-2, with 10 bases aligning to TRBD1. The CDR3 consists of 14 residues. Germline V gene lookup returns CDR1 SEHNR and CDR2 FQNEAQ (reference sequence). Unmatched junction bases numbered 4, after V lost 5 bases and J lost 7 bases. The CDR3 sequence is CASSDRGRGGELFF. The CDR3 nucleotides are TGTGCCAGCAGCGACAGGGGGCGCGGCGGGGAGCTGTTTTTT.

CDR3 residues: CASSVGEGRSLGEQYF. In DNA form, the CDR3 reads TGTGCCAGCAGCGTAGGGGAGGGTCGCAGTTTGGGCGAGCAGTACTTC. The genes are TRBV9 and TRBJ2-7; 7 bases are a match to TRBD2. Germline V gene sequence: CDR1 SGDLS, CDR2 YYNGEE. V dropped 0 bases and J dropped 6; count of bases not matched to a gene: 12. This CDR3 has 16 residues.

On this clone itself: One end of the junction is discordant with germline, which a read error may explain. The chain couples TRBV14 to TRBJ1-2; D not certain. Germline V gene lookup returns CDR1 SGHDN and CDR2 FVKESK. This CDR3 is built from 15 residues. The CDR3: CAGSPSPRVGYGYTF. The DNA for the CDR3 is TGTGCCGGCAGCCCATCCCCCCGGGTGGGCTATGGCTACACCTTC.

The chain joins TRBV7-2 to TRBJ2-3; 13 nucleotides align to TRBD2. After removal of 7 bases from V and 3 bases from J, the junction contained 7 bases not matched to a gene. Germline V CDR1 and CDR2: SGHTA, FQGNSA. The CDR3 has 16 amino acids. DNA for the CDR3: TGTGCCAGCATCCCCTTGACTAGCGGGGGGACAGATACGCAGTATTTT. Amino acid sequence: CASIPLTSGGTDTQYF. Complete variable domain (other parts from reference TRBV7-2 and TRBJ2-3): GAGVSQSPSNKVTEKGKDVELRCDPISGHTALYWYRQSLGQGLEFLIYFQGNSAPDKSGLPSDRFSAERTGGSVSTLTIQRTQQEDSAVYLCASIPLTSGGTDTQYFGPGTRLTVL.

This chain connects TRBV7-2 to TRBJ1-5, with TRBD1 identical over 8 bases. The trim removed 3 bases at V and 2 bases at J, leaving 3 bases unmatched. The CDR3 contains 15 residues. The V gene's germline CDR1 is SGHTA and CDR2 FQGNSA. CDR3 protein: CASSFLGQGNQPQHF. Here the CDR3 DNA reads TGTGCCAGCAGCTTTTTGGGACAGGGCAATCAGCCCCAGCATTTT.

The gene calls are TRBV9 and TRBJ2-2, with 10 bases lining up with TRBD2. V lost 0 bases, J lost 7 bases, and 6 bases stayed unmatched. The CDR3 extends over 16 amino acids. The V gene's germline CDR1 is SGDLS and CDR2 YYNGEE. The CDR3 region is CASSVGVAGGGGELFF. The CDR3 nucleotides are TGTGCCAGCAGCGTAGGAGTAGCGGGAGGAGGCGGGGAGCTGTTTTTT.